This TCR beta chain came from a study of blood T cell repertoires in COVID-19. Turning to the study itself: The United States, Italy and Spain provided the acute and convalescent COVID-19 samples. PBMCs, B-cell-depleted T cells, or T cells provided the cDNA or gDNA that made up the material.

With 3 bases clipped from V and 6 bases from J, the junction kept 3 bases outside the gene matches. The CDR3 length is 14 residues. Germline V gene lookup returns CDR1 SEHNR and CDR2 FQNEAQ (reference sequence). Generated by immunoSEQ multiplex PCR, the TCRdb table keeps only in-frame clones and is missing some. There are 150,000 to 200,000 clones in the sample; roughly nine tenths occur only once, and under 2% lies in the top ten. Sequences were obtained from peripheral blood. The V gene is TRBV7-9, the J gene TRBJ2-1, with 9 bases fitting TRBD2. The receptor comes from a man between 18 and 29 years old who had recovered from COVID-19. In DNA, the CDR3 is TGTGCCAGCAGCTTGACTAGCGGTCCCAATGAGCAGTTCTTC. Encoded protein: CASSLTSGPNEQFF.